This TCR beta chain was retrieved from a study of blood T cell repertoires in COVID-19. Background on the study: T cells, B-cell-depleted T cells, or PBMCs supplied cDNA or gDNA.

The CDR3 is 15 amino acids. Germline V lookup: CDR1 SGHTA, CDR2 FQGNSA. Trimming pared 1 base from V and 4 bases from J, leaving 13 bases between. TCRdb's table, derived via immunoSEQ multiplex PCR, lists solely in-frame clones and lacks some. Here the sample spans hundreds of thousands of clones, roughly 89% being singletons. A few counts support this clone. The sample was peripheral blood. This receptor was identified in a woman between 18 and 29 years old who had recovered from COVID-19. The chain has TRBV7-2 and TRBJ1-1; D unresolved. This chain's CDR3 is CASSLDIIGSTEAFF. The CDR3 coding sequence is TGTGCCAGCAGCTTAGATATAATCGGGAGCACTGAAGCTTTCTTT.